A selection of T cell receptor beta chains follows, all from one sample in a study of molecular identifiers for immune sequencing clone quantification. One entry per CDR3 protein, called by TCRdb with MiXCR from the PCR reads. The sample shows approximately 630,000 distinct CDR3 sequences, over 25% of them seen only once. Sequences were obtained from naive CD8+ T cells from blood, with Jurkat cell RNA spiked in. Every receptor here comes from a human donor in good health. Some libraries in this study had Jurkat cell RNA spiked in. Both conserved end residues are part of each CDR3. The D gene is left open where the match is weak. Clone size is given for some rows only: seen once, a few or many times, or a class if the clone is expanded.

J gene | CDR3 length | D gene | V gene | clone size | CDR3 DNA | CDR3 protein
TRBJ1-4 | 14 | . | TRBV6-2/TRBV6-3 | many | TGTGCCAGCAGTTTTACGGGGTCGGATGAAAAACTGTTTTTT | CASSFTGSDEKLFF
TRBJ2-3 | 14 | . | TRBV3-1 | . | TGTGCCAGCAGCCAAACCTCTTTACCAGCTCCGCCGTATTTT | CASSQTSLPAPPYF
TRBJ2-3 | 15 | . | TRBV7-2 | many | TGTGCCAGCAGCCCCCGTTGGACTAGCACAGATACGCAGTATTTT | CASSPRWTSTDTQYF
TRBJ2-7 | 14 | TRBD2 | TRBV20-1 | few | TGCAGTGCATCACCGGGACTAGCACCGGGCGAGCAGTACTTC | CSASPGLAPGEQYF
TRBJ2-3 | 13 | . | TRBV10-1 | . | TGCGCCAGCAGTGACCTAGGCGCAGATACGCAGTATTTT | CASSDLGADTQYF
TRBJ1-1 | 15 | . | TRBV7-3 | . | TGTGCCAGCAGCTTAATTGGGGGTTGGAAATCTGAAGCTTTCTTT | CASSLIGGWKSEAFF
TRBJ2-7 | 16 | . | TRBV4-3 | many | TGCGCCAGCAGCCAAGATCGGGCAGGGGACTGGTACGAGCAGTACTTC | CASSQDRAGDWYEQYF
TRBJ2-2 | 14 | . | TRBV19 | many | TGTGCCAGTAGTCCGGGGGTTGGCACCGGGGAGCTGTTTTTT | CASSPGVGTGELFF
TRBJ2-3 | 16 | TRBD1 | TRBV7-9 | many | TGTGCCAGCAGCCTGGGACAGGGGGCAGTAGTGGATACGCAGTATTTT | CASSLGQGAVVDTQYF
TRBJ1-1 | 13 | . | TRBV7-6 | . | TGTGCCAGCAGCTTTCCAGGGTCTACTGAAGCTTTCTTT | CASSFPGSTEAFF
TRBJ2-1 | 17 | . | TRBV27 | . | TGTGCCAGCAGTCCGACGTGGAGCGGGGGACAGAACAATGAGCAGTTCTTC | CASSPTWSGGQNNEQFF
TRBJ2-3 | 16 | . | TRBV5-6 | many | TGTGCCAGCAGCATGGGTGGAGGGGGCGTAACAGATACGCAGTATTTT | CASSMGGGGVTDTQYF
TRBJ2-7 | 15 | TRBD2 | TRBV6-6 | few | TGTGCCAGCAGGAGGGAAGGCGGGAGTGGGTACGAGCAGTACTTC | CASRREGGSGYEQYF
TRBJ1-2 | 15 | TRBD1 | TRBV5-1 | few | TGCGCCAGCAGCTTGGGACAGGGGCTAAGCTATGGCTACACCTTC | CASSLGQGLSYGYTF
TRBJ2-3 | 18 | . | TRBV6-1 | few | TGTGCCAGCAGTGAACCTTTCGAGTGGGGGTCCCCCACAGATACGCAGTATTTT | CASSEPFEWGSPTDTQYF
TRBJ2-7 | 15 | . | TRBV5-4 | many | . | CASSPGVAGGSEEYF
TRBJ2-6 | 16 | . | TRBV7-8 | . | TGTGCCAGCAGCTTAGTTGGACCTGCGGGGGCCAACGTCCTGACTTTC | CASSLVGPAGANVLTF
TRBJ2-7 | 11 | . | TRBV5-4 | . | TGTGCCAGCGGCTTTCTCCACGAGCAGTACTTC | CASGFLHEQYF
TRBJ2-3 | 15 | TRBD2 | TRBV12-5 | many | TGTGCTAGTGGTTTGGGACTAGCATCGTCAGATACGCAGTATTTT | CASGLGLASSDTQYF
TRBJ2-7 | 12 | TRBD1 | TRBV19 | . | TGTGCCAGTAGTACGGGACAGAACGAGCAGTACTTC | CASSTGQNEQYF
TRBJ2-5 | 14 | TRBD1 | TRBV27 | many | TGTGCCAGCAGTCCATGGACAGGACTTAAGACCCAGTACTTC | CASSPWTGLKTQYF
TRBJ2-1 | 18 | TRBD2 | TRBV24-1 | many | TGTGCCACCAGCGACGGACTAGGTCCTTTATCCGACTACAATGAGCAGTTCTTC | CATSDGLGPLSDYNEQFF
TRBJ2-1 | 16 | TRBD1 | TRBV3-1 | . | TGTGCCAGCAGCCAAGAATCCAGGGGGACCTACAATGAGCAGTTCTTC | CASSQESRGTYNEQFF
TRBJ2-1 | 11 | . | TRBV10-2 | . | TGCGCCAGCAGTGATTTTCCCGAGCAGTTCTTC | CASSDFPEQFF
TRBJ1-1 | 17 | TRBD1 | TRBV5-4 | many | TGTGCCAGCAGCTTATGGTTGGGGACAGGCCCGAACACTGAAGCTTTCTTT | CASSLWLGTGPNTEAFF
TRBJ1-4 | 17 | . | TRBV2 | . | TGTGCCAGCAGAGAGACTATAGATTCTACAGAACGGGAAAAACTGTTTTTT | CASRETIDSTEREKLFF
TRBJ2-1 | 14 | . | TRBV7-9 | . | TGTGCCAGCAGCTCGATAGTGAACTACAATGAGCAGTTCTTC | CASSSIVNYNEQFF
TRBJ1-4 | 12 | . | TRBV19 | few | TGTGCCAGTAGTATAGGTGGTGAAAAACTGTTTTTT | CASSIGGEKLFF
TRBJ2-7 | 16 | TRBD2 | TRBV7-9 | few | TGTGCCAGCAGCTTAGATACTAGCGGGAGCGGTTACGAGCAGTACTTC | CASSLDTSGSGYEQYF
TRBJ1-3 | 18 | . | TRBV19 | . | TGTGCCAGTACCCCGTGGGGGGCGATTCCCGACTCTGGAAACACCATATATTTT | CASTPWGAIPDSGNTIYF
TRBJ1-5 | 13 | . | TRBV12-5 | . | TGTGCTAGTGGTCCAACAAGCAATCAGCCCCAGCATTTT | CASGPTSNQPQHF
TRBJ1-1 | 12 | TRBD1 | TRBV29-1 | many | TGCAGCGTTGACGGCAGGGGGTATGAAGCTTTCTTT | CSVDGRGYEAFF
TRBJ2-7 | 12 | . | TRBV2 | few | TGTGCCAGCAGTTATCTTATACGCGAGCAGTACTTC | CASSYLIREQYF
TRBJ2-2 | 15 | TRBD1 | TRBV19 | . | TGTGCCAGTAGTTCGGGACAGGTTTTTTCCGGGGAGCTGTTTTTT | CASSSGQVFSGELFF
TRBJ1-1 | 13 | . | TRBV24-1 | many | TGTGCCACCAGTGATCCGGACTTTGGTTCGGCTTTCTTT | CATSDPDFGSAFF
TRBJ2-7 | 14 | TRBD1 | TRBV13 | few | TGTGCCAGCAGCCAACAGGGGGCTGGCGACGAGCAGTACTTC | CASSQQGAGDEQYF
TRBJ1-1 | 14 | TRBD1 | TRBV12-5 | . | TGCGCTAGTGGTTTCTGGACAGGGACCGCTGAAGCTCTCTTT | CASGFWTGTAEALF
TRBJ2-3 | 15 | . | TRBV18 | many | TGTGCCAGCTCACCAACCCTCGGTAACACAGATACGCAGTATTTT | CASSPTLGNTDTQYF
TRBJ2-2 | 16 | . | TRBV11-1 | . | TGTGCCAGCAGCTTGCCCGGGACGCCGAACACCGGGGAGCTGTTTTTT | CASSLPGTPNTGELFF
TRBJ2-7 | 14 | TRBD2 | TRBV28 | few | TGTGCCAGCAGATGGACTAGCGGGGTCTACGAGCAGTACTTC | CASRWTSGVYEQYF
TRBJ2-7 | 15 | . | TRBV7-6 | . | TGTGCCAGCAGCTCCAGGACATGGGGCAGCTGCGAGCAGTACTTC | CASSSRTWGSCEQYF
TRBJ1-5 | 13 | . | TRBV25-1 | . | TGCGCCGGCAGTGAGGTTGGGGCCCAGCCCCAGCATTTT | CAGSEVGAQPQHF
TRBJ2-7 | 16 | . | TRBV27 | many | TGTGCCAGCAGACAAAGCCCAGGGAGGCCCCTCTACGAGCAGTACTTC | CASRQSPGRPLYEQYF
TRBJ2-7 | 15 | TRBD2 | TRBV7-6 | few | TGTGCCAGCAGCCAGAGACTAGCGGGAAGCTACGAGCAGTACTTC | CASSQRLAGSYEQYF
TRBJ2-3 | 18 | TRBD2 | TRBV20-1 | many | TGCAGTGCTAGAGATATACGGGCTAGCGGGGTATACACAGATACGCAGTATTTT | CSARDIRASGVYTDTQYF
TRBJ2-3 | 18 | TRBD2 | TRBV28 | many | TGTGCCAGCAGTTTACCCCTACTAGCGGAAAGGGGGACAGATACGCAGTATTTT | CASSLPLLAERGTDTQYF
TRBJ2-7 | 14 | . | TRBV6-5 | few | TGTGCCAGCAGTTACTCCCCAGCTCCCTACGAGCAGTACTTC | CASSYSPAPYEQYF